What follows are 20 T cell receptor beta chains derived from one specimen sequenced in a study of blood T cell repertoires in COVID-19. Assay: immunoSEQ multiplex PCR; the TCRdb copy retains only in-frame clones and omits some. The data contain almost 30,000 clones, 80% of them singletons. The sequenced sample consisted of peripheral blood. The receptors were sampled from a woman in her 70s with acute or convalescent COVID-19.

This chain connects TRBV6-6 to TRBJ2-7; TRBD1 might be the D (6 bases). Trimming stripped 6 bases from V and 0 bases from J, with 12 bases between. Germline V gene sequence: CDR1 MNHNY, CDR2 SVGAGI (reference sequence). CDR3 length equals 14 residues. The CDR3 coding sequence is TGTGCCAGCAGGCTTGGACAGATCTCCTACGAGCAGTACTTC. Its translation is CASRLGQISYEQYF.

The chain employs TRBV9 and TRBJ2-7, with 9 bases fitting TRBD1. This CDR3 is built from 16 residues. The V gene's germline CDR1 is SGDLS and CDR2 YYNGEE. Trimming cost V 3 bases and J 0 bases; bases outside gene matches: 7. CDR3: CASSAKGTGSSYEQYF. The CDR3 bases are TGTGCCAGCAGCGCCAAAGGGACAGGGAGCTCCTACGAGCAGTACTTC.

The chain carries TRBV5-4 and TRBJ1-2; weak D call: TRBD1 (6 bases). V shed 3 bases and J shed 5 bases, with 14 bases lying between them. Looked up from germline, CDR1 is SGHNT and CDR2 is YYREEE (reference sequence). The CDR3 sequence is 14 residues long. The CDR3 region has the DNA TGTGCCAGCAGCTCTAGGACAGAGAGATATGGCTACACCTTC. Translation: CASSSRTERYGYTF.

This sequence joins TRBV9 and TRBJ2-1; possible D gene TRBD1, 5 bases. The CDR3 is 14 residues long. V shed 3 bases and J shed 3 bases, with 10 bases lying between them. The germline CDR1 and CDR2 sequences are SGDLS and YYNGEE. The CDR3 DNA is TGTGCCAGCAGCGGGGGCGCCGTCTACAATGAGCAGTTCTTC. Translated, it gives CASSGGAVYNEQFF. The entire variable domain, with the rest obtained from reference TRBV9 and TRBJ2-1, is as follows: DSGVTQTPKHLITATGQRVTLRCSPRSGDLSVYWYQQSLDQGLQFLIQYYNGEERAKGNILERFSAQQFPDLHSELNLSSLELGDSALYFCASSGGAVYNEQFFGPGTRLTVL.

The V gene is TRBV2, the J gene TRBJ2-5, with TRBD1 as a possible D gene (7 bases). This CDR3 spans 13 amino acids. V dropped 7 bases and J dropped 4 bases, with 13 bases sitting between them. Germline CDR1 and CDR2: SNHLY and FYNNEI. In DNA form, the CDR3 reads TGTGCCAGCACTTCAGGGGGGCGAGAGACCCAGTACTTC. Translating gives CASTSGGRETQYF.

The rearrangement joins TRBV7-9 to TRBJ1-2; 7 bases align to TRBD1. Germline V gene lookup returns CDR1 SEHNR and CDR2 FQNEAQ (reference sequence). V gave up 5 bases and J gave up 4 bases; unmatched junction bases: 7. The CDR3 covers 14 residues. CDR3 bases: TGTGCCAGCAGCGCGGACAGGCAAATCTATGGCTACACCTTC. Translation gives CASSADRQIYGYTF.

The genes are TRBV28 and TRBJ2-7, with 8 nucleotides matching TRBD1. V lost 2 bases to trimming and J lost 0 bases; unmatched junction nucleotides: 0. Germline V gene sequence: CDR1 MDHEN, CDR2 SYDVKM. The CDR3 extends over 14 amino acids. The CDR3 reads CASSLGTGSYEQYF. The CDR3 DNA reads TGTGCCAGCAGTTTAGGGACAGGCTCCTACGAGCAGTACTTC.

This chain links TRBV28 with TRBJ1-1; possible D gene TRBD1, 5 bases. The CDR3 runs to 14 residues. Germline CDR1 is MDHEN and CDR2 is SYDVKM. V gave up 7 bases and J gave up 6 bases, with 18 bases separating them. CDR3 bases: TGTGCCAGCACCCCCATCGGGGGTTGGGCTGAAGCTTTCTTT. Its protein product is CASTPIGGWAEAFF.

This clone occurred once. This chain uses TRBV6-1 with TRBJ2-1; D is uncertain. The CDR3 extends over 14 amino acids. The V and J ends lost 2 bases and 4 bases respectively, with 9 bases between them. The germline CDR1 and CDR2 sequences are MNHNS and SASEGT. CDR3 amino acids: CASSERVDYNEQFF. The DNA of the CDR3 is TGTGCCAGCAGTGAACGGGTGGATTACAATGAGCAGTTCTTC.

At least ten counts were recorded for this clone. V and J are TRBV7-9 and TRBJ2-7; unclear D gene. V was pared by 0 bases and J by 3 bases, with 9 bases between. The CDR3 runs 14 residues. Germline V gene data show CDR1 as SEHNR and CDR2 as FQNEAQ (reference sequence). The CDR3 reads CASSLASPFYEQYF. The CDR3 nucleotides read TGTGCCAGCAGCTTAGCATCTCCCTTCTACGAGCAGTACTTC. Combining the CDR3 with reference TRBV7-9 and TRBJ2-7 gives the whole variable domain DTGVSQNPRHKITKRGQNVTFRCDPISEHNRLYWYRQTLGQGPEFLTYFQNEAQLEKSRLLSDRFSAERPKGSFSTLEIQRTEQGDSAMYLCASSLASPFYEQYFGPGTRLTVT.

The chain joins TRBV6-5 to TRBJ2-1; 13 bases fit TRBD2. Germline V gene lookup returns CDR1 MNHEY and CDR2 SVGAGI. The CDR3 totals 14 residues. The trim removed 10 bases at V and 8 bases at J, leaving 8 bases unmatched. Here the CDR3 DNA reads TGTGCCACCAAACTAGCGGGGGGGCAGGATGAGCAGTTCTTC. This gives the protein CATKLAGGQDEQFF.

With respect to this clone: Other DNA sequences within the sample encode an identical CDR3. The chain couples TRBV6-5 to TRBJ1-1, with no clear D. V was pared by 0 bases and J by 4 bases, with 6 bases between. The germline CDR1 and CDR2 sequences are MNHEY and SVGAGI. The CDR3 length is 13 residues. In nucleotides, the CDR3 is TGTGCCAGCAGTTACTCTGAGGTCACTGAAGCTTTCTTT. It yields the protein CASSYSEVTEAFF.

This rearrangement joins TRBV19 to TRBJ2-3, with TRBD1 matching 9 bases. Looked up from germline, CDR1 is LNHDA and CDR2 is SQIVND (reference sequence). The CDR3 length is 17 residues. Trimming took 4 bases from V and 6 from J; bases not matched to a gene: 14. The CDR3 bases are TGTGCCAGTAGTACGCAGACCGGGACAGGGATTTTGGATACGCAGTATTTT. This encodes CASSTQTGTGILDTQYF.

The chain recombines TRBV11-2 with TRBJ2-1; TRBD2 matches at 8 bases. CDR3 size: 15 residues. V lost 1 base to trimming and J lost 2 bases; unmatched junction nucleotides: 1. CDR1 and CDR2 (germline): SGHAT, FQNNGV. CDR3 protein: CASSLVAGPYNEQFF. The CDR3 DNA is TGTGCCAGCAGCTTAGTAGCGGGGCCCTACAATGAGCAGTTCTTC. Together with reference TRBV11-2 and TRBJ2-1, the CDR3 gives the full variable domain: EAGVAQSPRYKIIEKRQSVAFWCNPISGHATLYWYQQILGQGPKLLIQFQNNGVVDDSQLPKDRFSAERLKGVDSTLKIQPAKLEDSAVYLCASSLVAGPYNEQFFGPGTRLTVL.

The chain recombines TRBV6-5 with TRBJ1-2; weak D call: TRBD1 (5 bases). V was pared by 6 bases and J by 0 bases, with 11 bases between. The CDR3 loop spans 14 amino acids. Germline loops: CDR1 MNHEY, CDR2 SVGAGI. The CDR3 is CASSTDRANYGYTF. DNA of the CDR3: TGTGCCAGCAGCACTGACAGAGCTAACTATGGCTACACCTTC.

CDR3 protein: CASKESRSELDTQYF. The CDR3 DNA reads as TGTGCCAGCAAAGAGTCCCGGAGCGAATTAGATACGCAGTATTTT. The rearrangement uses TRBV27 and TRBJ2-3; D is uncertain. The CDR3 is 15 amino acids. V shed 7 bases and J shed 5 bases, with 19 bases lying between them. Germline values: CDR1 MNHEY, CDR2 SMNVEV (reference sequence).

The chain couples TRBV6-5 to TRBJ1-2; tentative D call: TRBD1 (6 bases). V was pared by 7 bases and J by 4 bases, with 16 bases between. There are 14 residues in the CDR3. Germline CDR1 MNHEY, CDR2 SVGAGI. The CDR3 loop is CASTRQDSGYGYTF. CDR3 bases: TGTGCCAGCACCCGACAGGATTCGGGCTATGGCTACACCTTC.

The chain employs TRBV29-1 and TRBJ2-7, with TRBD1 as a possible D gene (5 bases). The CDR3 covers 14 residues. The germline gives CDR1 SQVTM, CDR2 ANQGSEA. Between the trimmed V and J ends, which lost 3 bases and 6 bases, there was a span of 18 bases. CDR3 amino acids: CSVDERGTSGEQYF. CDR3 nucleotides: TGCAGCGTTGATGAAAGGGGCACTTCGGGCGAGCAGTACTTC.

This clone was recorded only once. The V gene is TRBV7-2, the J gene TRBJ1-4; 10 bases line up with TRBD1. The junction had 5 bases not matched to a gene; V was cut back by 0 bases and J by 4 bases. CDR1 is SGHTA and CDR2 is FQGNSA in the germline V gene. This CDR3 spans 17 amino acids. The CDR3 loop is CASSLAGQGTFNEKLFF. In DNA, the CDR3 is TGTGCCAGCAGCTTAGCGGGACAGGGGACGTTTAATGAAAAACTGTTTTTT.

The chain carries TRBV5-6 and TRBJ2-1; 7 positions agree with TRBD2. This CDR3 has 16 amino acids. Germline-derived CDR1 and CDR2 are SGHDT and YYEEEE. The V segment lost 3 bases and the J segment 1 base; nucleotides outside the gene matches: 7. Here the CDR3 DNA reads TGTGCCAGCAGCTCCCTGGGGGGGGGTTCCTACAATGAGCAGTTCTTC. Translated: CASSSLGGGSYNEQFF.